The T cell receptor (beta chain) described here comes from a study of cytomegalovirus exposure and HLA in healthy donors. Details on this clone: Its specificity is not known.

The CDR3 runs 13 residues. Trimming took 5 bases from V and 6 from J, leaving 14 bases between them. CDR1 SGHVS and CDR2 FQNEAQ come from the germline V gene. Overall study results and limits: Previously analyzed data showed that most TCR beta V segments were productive at a frequency of about 87% or about 30%. In vitro confirmation showed a few CMV-associated chains to be CMV antigen specific.

The PCR employed 60 Vbeta primers together with 13 Jbeta primers. Under the authors' procedure: Approximately 83 million unique TCR beta chains, roughly 12 million shared, were counted in a later analysis. Some clones are missing from TCRdb's copy, which holds only in-frame ones; the method was immunoSEQ multiplex PCR. The V and J calls and clone size were taken over from that table, and D and trimming were inferred from the DNA. This specimen shows over 100,000 clones; the ten leading clones hold around 1.6%. V and J are TRBV7-8 and TRBJ2-7; the D is unclear. The sample was PBMCs. The receptor was isolated from a woman aged 40 to 50 in good health and CMV-seropositive. CDR3 residues: CASSERRTTEQYF. DNA of the CDR3: TGTGCCAGCAGCGAGAGACGTACTACCGAGCAGTACTTC.